These T cell receptor beta chains were read from a single sample in a study of shared clonotypes between healthy human individuals. Sequencing used immunoSEQ multiplex PCR; TCRdb keeps in-frame clones, though not all of them. The data contain some 790,000 clones, just under 75% of them seen just once; the ten biggest clones take up around 1.7%. The specimen sequenced was memory CD4+ T cells sorted from blood. The receptor set was obtained from a woman in her thirties in good health. Each CDR3 is given with its conserved first and last residue. Fields, in order: V gene, clone size, J gene, D gene, CDR3 DNA, CDR3 protein. D genes are given only for firm matches. The size field is filled for only some rows; it gives once, few, many or a size class.

TRBV6-1,-,TRBJ1-1,-,TGTGCCAGCAGTGAAATGTCAGGGAACACTGAAGCTTTCTTT,CASSEMSGNTEAFF
TRBV2,-,TRBJ2-3,TRBD2,TGTGCCAGCAGGGGGGGGTTGAGCGCAGATACGCAGTATTTT,CASRGGLSADTQYF
TRBV6-5,many,TRBJ2-5,-,TGTGCCAGCAGACCCCGCCATCCGAGCGTGGAGACCCAGTACTTC,CASRPRHPSVETQYF
TRBV5-1,-,TRBJ2-7,-,TGCGCCAGCAGCCCCGACGACATCCGTCGAGAGCAGTACTTC,CASSPDDIRREQYF
TRBV6-6,few,TRBJ2-1,TRBD1,TGTGCCAGCAGTTATGGGGACAGTCACAATGAGCAGTTCTTC,CASSYGDSHNEQFF
TRBV7-9,-,TRBJ2-7,TRBD2,TGTGCCAGCAGCTTAGCGACTAGCGGGGAGCAGTACTTC,CASSLATSGEQYF
TRBV27,once,TRBJ2-7,-,TGTGCCAGCAACGTAGACAGCTACGAGCAGTACTTC,CASNVDSYEQYF
TRBV5-4,-,TRBJ2-3,TRBD2,TGTGCCAGCAGCCCTCGCCTTGACGTACTAGCGGGAACCCCAGATACGCAGTATTTT,CASSPRLDVLAGTPDTQYF
TRBV19,-,TRBJ1-5,-,TGTGCCAGTAGTATAGCCGTGAATCAGCCCCAGCATTTT,CASSIAVNQPQHF
TRBV11-2,-,TRBJ1-4,-,TGTGCCAGCAGCACCGCAGGGTCCACTAATGAAAAACTGTTTTTT,CASSTAGSTNEKLFF
TRBV27,-,TRBJ2-5,TRBD2,TGTGCCAGCAGTCCCCTGACTAGCGGGAGGGAAGAGACCCAGTACTTC,CASSPLTSGREETQYF
TRBV5-6,-,TRBJ2-7,TRBD2,TGTGCCAGCAGCCGGAGACCGGGACTAGACTCCTACGAGCAGTACTTC,CASSRRPGLDSYEQYF
TRBV4-1,-,TRBJ1-4,TRBD1,TGCGCCAGCAGCCAAGTTGGGACAGGGAATGAAAAACTGTTTTTT,CASSQVGTGNEKLFF
TRBV7-8,-,TRBJ2-7,TRBD2,TGTGCCAGCAGCTTACCCGGGAGGGCCATTTACGAGCAGTACTTC,CASSLPGRAIYEQYF
TRBV28,-,TRBJ1-2,-,TGTGCCAGCAGGCGCGCCTGGTTGGTTGGCTACACCTTC,CASRRAWLVGYTF
TRBV9,-,TRBJ1-5,TRBD1,TGTGCCAGCAGTCCCGGGACAGGGAGCAATCAGCCCCAGCATTTT,CASSPGTGSNQPQHF
TRBV19,-,TRBJ2-1,TRBD2,TGTGCCAGTAGTTCTGGACTAGCGAGCTACAATGAGCAGTTCTTC,CASSSGLASYNEQFF
TRBV2,many,TRBJ1-5,TRBD1,TGTGCCAGCACACAGGGGGCGGGTAATCAGCCCCAGCATTTT,CASTQGAGNQPQHF
TRBV11-2,-,TRBJ2-7,-,TGTGCCAGCAGCTTCCGGTTAAGCGGCTACGAGCAGTACTTC,CASSFRLSGYEQYF
TRBV2,-,TRBJ2-1,-,TGTGCCAGCAGCGGGGACTCGGGCTCCTACAATGAGCAGTTCTTC,CASSGDSGSYNEQFF
TRBV18,-,TRBJ1-4,-,TGTGCCAGCTCACCATCCTGGGGGACTAATGAAAAACTGTTTTTT,CASSPSWGTNEKLFF
TRBV7-8,-,TRBJ2-7,-,TGTGCCAGCAGCTTAGTGCGTATGTACGGGGGTTCCTACGAGCAGTACTTC,CASSLVRMYGGSYEQYF
TRBV5-1,-,TRBJ2-5,-,TGCGCCAGCAGGACCTACCCTCAAGAGACCCAGTACTTC,CASRTYPQETQYF
TRBV29-1,-,TRBJ2-7,-,TGCAGCGTTGTTGGTGGGGACTACGAGCAGTACTTC,CSVVGGDYEQYF
TRBV26,-,TRBJ2-3,-,TGTGCCAGCCTCTCGGGGACAGATACGCAGTATTTT,CASLSGTDTQYF
TRBV11-3,-,TRBJ1-3,-,TGTGCCAGCAGCCTGCTGGGACGGTCAAACACCATATATTTT,CASSLLGRSNTIYF
TRBV5-1,-,TRBJ2-1,TRBD2,TGCGCCAGCAGCTTGAGAGGGACTAGCGGGACTTACAATGAGCAGTTCTTC,CASSLRGTSGTYNEQFF
TRBV7-8,-,TRBJ2-2,TRBD2,TGTGCCAGCAGCTTGACGAGAAGCGGGGGGAACACCGGGGAGCTGTTTTTT,CASSLTRSGGNTGELFF
TRBV19,-,TRBJ1-1,-,TGTGCCCTAGACCGTACGGGGGAGAACACTGAAGCTTTCTTT,CALDRTGENTEAFF
TRBV28,-,TRBJ2-5,TRBD2,TGTGCCAGCAGTCCCCGACTAGCGGGTGTACAAGAGACCCAGTACTTC,CASSPRLAGVQETQYF
TRBV28,-,TRBJ1-2,-,TGTGCCAGCAGTTCTCCTAGGGGTCGCGACTATGGCTACACCTTC,CASSSPRGRDYGYTF